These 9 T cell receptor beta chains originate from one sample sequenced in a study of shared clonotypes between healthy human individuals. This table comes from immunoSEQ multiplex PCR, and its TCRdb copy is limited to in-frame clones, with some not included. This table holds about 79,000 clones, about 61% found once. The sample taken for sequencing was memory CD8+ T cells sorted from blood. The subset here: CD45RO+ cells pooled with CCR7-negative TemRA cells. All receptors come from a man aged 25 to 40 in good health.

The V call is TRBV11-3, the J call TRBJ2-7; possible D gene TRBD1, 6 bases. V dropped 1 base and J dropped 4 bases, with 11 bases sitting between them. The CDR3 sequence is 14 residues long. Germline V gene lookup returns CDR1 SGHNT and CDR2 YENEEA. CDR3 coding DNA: TGTGCCAGCAGCTTAGTTCCAGGGGATTACGAGCAGTACTTC. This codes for CASSLVPGDYEQYF.

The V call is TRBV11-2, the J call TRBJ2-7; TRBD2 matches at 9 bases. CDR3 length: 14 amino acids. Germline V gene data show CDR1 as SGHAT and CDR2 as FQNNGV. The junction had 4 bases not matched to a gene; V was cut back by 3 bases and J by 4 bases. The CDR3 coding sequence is TGTGCCAGCAGCTTGCAAGCGGGAGGATACGAGCAGTACTTC. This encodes CASSLQAGGYEQYF.

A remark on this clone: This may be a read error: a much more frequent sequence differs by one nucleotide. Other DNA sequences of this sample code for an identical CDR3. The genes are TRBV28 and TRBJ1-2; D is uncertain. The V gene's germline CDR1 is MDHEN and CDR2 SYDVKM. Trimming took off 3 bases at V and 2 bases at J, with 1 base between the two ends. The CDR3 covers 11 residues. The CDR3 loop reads CASSFNYGYTF. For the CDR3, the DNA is TGTGCCAGCAGTTTCAACTATGGCTACACCTTC.

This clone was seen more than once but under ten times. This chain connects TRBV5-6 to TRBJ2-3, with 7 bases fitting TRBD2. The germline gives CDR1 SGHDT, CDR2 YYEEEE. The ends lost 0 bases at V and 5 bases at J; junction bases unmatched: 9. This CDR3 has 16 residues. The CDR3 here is CASSLAGRAGGDTQYF. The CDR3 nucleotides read TGTGCCAGCAGCTTGGCGGGGAGGGCCGGGGGAGATACGCAGTATTTT.

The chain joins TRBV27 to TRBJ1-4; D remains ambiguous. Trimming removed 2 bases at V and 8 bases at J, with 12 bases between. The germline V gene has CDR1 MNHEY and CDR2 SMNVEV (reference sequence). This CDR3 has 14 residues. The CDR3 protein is CASSLARYSEKLFF. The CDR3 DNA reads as TGTGCCAGCAGTTTAGCGCGTTATTCGGAAAAACTGTTTTTT.

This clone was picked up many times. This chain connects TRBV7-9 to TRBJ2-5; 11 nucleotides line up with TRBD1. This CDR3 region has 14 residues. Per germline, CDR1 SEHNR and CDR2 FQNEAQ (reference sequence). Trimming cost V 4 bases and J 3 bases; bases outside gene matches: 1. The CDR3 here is CASSSGQGEETQYF. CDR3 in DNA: TGTGCCAGCAGCTCGGGACAGGGGGAAGAGACCCAGTACTTC.

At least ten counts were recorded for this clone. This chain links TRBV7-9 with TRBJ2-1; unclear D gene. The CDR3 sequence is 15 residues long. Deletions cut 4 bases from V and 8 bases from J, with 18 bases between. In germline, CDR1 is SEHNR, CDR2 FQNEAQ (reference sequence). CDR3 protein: CASSSTRLARDEQFF. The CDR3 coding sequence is TGTGCCAGCAGCTCAACACGACTTGCAAGAGATGAGCAGTTCTTC.

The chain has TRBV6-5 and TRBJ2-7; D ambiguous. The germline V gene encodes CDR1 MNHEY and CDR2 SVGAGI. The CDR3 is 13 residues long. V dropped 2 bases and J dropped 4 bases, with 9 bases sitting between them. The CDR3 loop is CASSYPGPYEQYF. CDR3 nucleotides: TGTGCCAGCAGTTACCCCGGACCATACGAGCAGTACTTC.

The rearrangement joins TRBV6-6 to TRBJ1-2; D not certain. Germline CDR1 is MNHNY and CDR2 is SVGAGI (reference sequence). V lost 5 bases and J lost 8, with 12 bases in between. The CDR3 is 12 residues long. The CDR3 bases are TGTGCCAGCAGTCCCCCCTTGGGCGGCTACACCTTC. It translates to CASSPPLGGYTF.